The 15 T cell receptor beta chains presented below share a single source sample, sequenced in a study of blood T cell repertoires in COVID-19. Sequencing used immunoSEQ multiplex PCR; TCRdb keeps in-frame clones, though not all of them. The sample records roughly 50,000 clones, around 83% being singletons. Sequencing was performed on peripheral blood. These TCRs come from a woman aged 55-69 years with acute or convalescent COVID-19.

CDR3 in amino acids: CASSLAAANSLAKNIQYF. CDR3 DNA sequence: TGTGCCAGCAGTTTAGCGGCCGCCAACTCACTAGCCAAAAACATTCAGTACTTC. The genes are TRBV28 and TRBJ2-4; D is undetermined. V was pared by 2 bases and J by 0 bases, with 17 bases between. Per the germline V gene, CDR1 is MDHEN and CDR2 is SYDVKM. This CDR3 is built from 18 residues.

This sequence joins TRBV28 and TRBJ2-7; D remains unclear. The germline V gene has CDR1 MDHEN and CDR2 SYDVKM. CDR3 length equals 11 residues. V was trimmed by 5 bases and J by 3 bases, leaving 5 bases between them. The CDR3 spells CASSPGYEQYF. As DNA, the CDR3 is TGTGCCAGCAGTCCCGGCTACGAGCAGTACTTC.

The chain uses TRBV5-1 and TRBJ2-7; 12 bases fit TRBD2. The germline CDR1 and CDR2 sequences are SGHRS and YFSETQ. The CDR3 has 16 amino acids. Trimming cost V 4 bases and J 3 bases; bases outside gene matches: 8. The CDR3 sequence: CASSPTSGRTNYEQYF. Written as DNA, the CDR3 is TGCGCCAGCAGCCCGACTAGCGGGAGAACGAACTACGAGCAGTACTTC.

The chain couples TRBV6-2 or TRBV6-3 to TRBJ2-5; 8 bases align to TRBD1. Germline V CDR1 and CDR2: MNHEY, SVGEGT. The CDR3 has 14 amino acids. V lost 2 bases and J lost 4; bases outside the gene matches: 3. This CDR3 reads CASSYVDRAETQYF. CDR3 DNA: TGTGCCAGCAGTTACGTGGACAGGGCAGAGACCCAGTACTTC.

The chain combines TRBV6-5 with TRBJ1-2, with TRBD1 matching over 10 bases. Losses at the gene ends were 2 bases for V and 4 bases for J; bases not matched to a gene: 4. This CDR3 comprises 15 residues. Germline-derived CDR1 and CDR2 are MNHEY and SVGAGI. CDR3 region: CASSYRGQGVYGYTF. In DNA, the CDR3 is TGTGCCAGCAGTTACCGTGGACAGGGGGTCTATGGCTACACCTTC.

This rearrangement joins TRBV5-8 to TRBJ2-7; 9 bases line up with TRBD1. Germline V CDR1 and CDR2: SGHTS, YDEGEE. This CDR3 spans 15 amino acids. The V and J ends lost 0 bases and 4 bases, in that order; junction bases with no gene match: 5. The CDR3 region is CASSLAGTGIYEQYF. The CDR3 DNA is TGTGCCAGCAGCTTGGCCGGGACAGGGATTTACGAGCAGTACTTC.

The rearrangement uses TRBV7-3 and TRBJ2-3, with a possible D match to TRBD1 (5 bases). V was clipped by 5 bases and J by 4 bases, with 10 bases between them. This CDR3 is 13 amino acids long. Germline V gene data show CDR1 as SGHTA and CDR2 as FQGTGA. The CDR3 coding sequence is TGTGCCAGCAGCCAGCAAGGGGCAGATACGCAGTATTTT. Translating it yields CASSQQGADTQYF.

The chain recombines TRBV19 with TRBJ1-1; the D is unclear. This CDR3 spans 16 amino acids. Germline loops: CDR1 LNHDA, CDR2 SQIVND (reference sequence). Trimming left V 7 bases short and J 4 bases short, with 22 bases between. The CDR3 DNA reads as TGTGCCAGTAAAATTAGGGCCGCCGAGGAGGCCACTGAAGCTTTCTTT. Translated: CASKIRAAEEATEAFF.

The sample holds one count of this clone. The CDR3 is CSVESPLRQGADYGYTF. CDR3 nucleotides: TGCAGCGTTGAATCCCCTCTTCGACAGGGGGCTGACTATGGCTACACCTTC. The chain recombines TRBV29-1 with TRBJ1-2; 10 nucleotides match TRBD1. Germline-derived CDR1 and CDR2 are SQVTM and ANQGSEA. The CDR3 is 17 residues long. J lost 3 bases, V lost 2 bases, and 12 bases had no gene match.

The chain couples TRBV19 to TRBJ1-2, with D uncertain. Germline-derived CDR1 and CDR2 are LNHDA and SQIVND (reference sequence). CDR3 length equals 12 residues. V was cut by 7 bases and J by 2 bases, with 8 bases left in between. The CDR3 DNA sequence: TGTGCCAGTACCACAGAGAACTATGGCTACACCTTC. The encoded protein is CASTTENYGYTF.

The chain carries TRBV28 and TRBJ1-3; D is ambiguous. CDR3 length equals 14 residues. Germline V gene lookup returns CDR1 MDHEN and CDR2 SYDVKM. V lost 1 base to trimming and J lost 8 bases, with 12 bases between them. The CDR3 here is CASSLLSVGDTIYF. CDR3 nucleotides: TGTGCCAGCAGTTTATTATCAGTGGGAGACACCATATATTTT. Using reference TRBV28 and TRBJ1-3 for the parts outside the CDR3, the full variable domain is DVKVTQSSRYLVKRTGEKVFLECVQDMDHENMFWYRQDPGLGLRLIYFSYDVKMKEKGDIPEGYSVSREKKERFSLILESASTNQTSMYLCASSLLSVGDTIYFGEGSWLTVV.

The chain couples TRBV27 to TRBJ1-6, with D perhaps matching TRBD1 (6 bases). In germline, CDR1 is MNHEY, CDR2 SMNVEV (reference sequence). The CDR3 extends over 16 amino acids. V was shortened by 1 base and J by 4 bases, with 11 bases between the two germline ends. CDR3 nucleotide sequence: TGTGCCAGCAGTTTATTGGGCAGGGGTTATAATTCACCCCTCCACTTT. Protein: CASSLLGRGYNSPLHF.

The gene calls are TRBV6-5 and TRBJ2-7, with D possibly TRBD2 on 6 matching bases. V was clipped by 8 bases and J by 6 bases, with 17 bases between them. CDR1 and CDR2 (germline): MNHEY, SVGAGI. The CDR3 loop spans 13 amino acids. The CDR3 sequence: CASHLTSSGEQYF. The CDR3 coding sequence is TGTGCCAGCCATTTGACTAGTTCAGGCGAGCAGTACTTC.

V and J are TRBV3-1 (or the pseudogene TRBV3-2) and TRBJ1-5, with 7 positions matching TRBD1. This CDR3 spans 14 amino acids. Germline V gives CDR1 LGHDT, CDR2 YNNKEL (reference sequence). V trimming: 1 base; J trimming: 7 bases; junction bases outside the gene matches: 4. The CDR3 reads CASSQGQGGQPQHF. CDR3 DNA sequence: TGTGCCAGCAGCCAAGGACAGGGCGGACAGCCCCAGCATTTT.

The chain couples TRBV5-5 to TRBJ2-2; 7 bases line up with TRBD2. The length of the CDR3 is 16 residues. CDR1 is SGHKS, CDR2 YYEKEE, per germline (reference sequence). The trim removed 3 bases at V and 2 bases at J, leaving 7 bases unmatched. CDR3 protein: CASSYGGTFNTGELFF. The CDR3 DNA sequence: TGTGCCAGCAGCTACGGGGGGACTTTTAACACCGGGGAGCTGTTTTTT.